This TCR beta chain was recorded in a study of blood T cell repertoires in COVID-19. Looking at the study overall: PBMCs, B-cell-depleted T cells, or T cells were the source of the cDNA or gDNA that made up the material.

CDR1 is MNHEY and CDR2 is SMNVEV in the germline V gene (reference sequence). This CDR3 contains 15 residues. V gave up 0 bases and J gave up 0 bases, with 8 bases separating them. Measured with immunoSEQ multiplex PCR; TCRdb has only the in-frame clones, and not every one. The table records roughly 140,000 clones, around nine tenths of them present only once. This clone was seen a handful of times. The J gene is TRBJ1-1, the V gene TRBV27; D is possibly TRBD1 (5 bases). The clonotype originates from a woman aged 40 to 55 with acute or convalescent COVID-19. Sequencing was done on a sample of peripheral blood. The CDR3 is CASSLSGQVNTEAFF. The CDR3 coding sequence is TGTGCCAGCAGTTTATCTGGACAAGTGAACACTGAAGCTTTCTTT.